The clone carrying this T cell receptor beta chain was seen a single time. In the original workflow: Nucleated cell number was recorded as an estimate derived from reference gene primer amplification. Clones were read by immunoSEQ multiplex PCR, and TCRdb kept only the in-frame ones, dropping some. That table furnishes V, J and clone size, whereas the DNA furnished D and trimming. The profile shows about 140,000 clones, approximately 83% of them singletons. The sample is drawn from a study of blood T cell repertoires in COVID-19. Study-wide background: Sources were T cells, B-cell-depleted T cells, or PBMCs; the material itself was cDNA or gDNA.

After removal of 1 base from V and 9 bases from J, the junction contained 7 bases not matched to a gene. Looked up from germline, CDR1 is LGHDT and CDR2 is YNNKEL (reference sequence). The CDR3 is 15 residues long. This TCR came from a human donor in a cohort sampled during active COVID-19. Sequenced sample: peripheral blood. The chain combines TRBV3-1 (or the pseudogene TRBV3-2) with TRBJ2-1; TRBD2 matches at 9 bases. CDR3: CASSQVRTSESEQFF. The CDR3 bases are TGTGCCAGCAGCCAAGTCAGGACTAGCGAAAGTGAGCAGTTCTTC.